These T cell receptor beta chains were read from a single sample in a study of control samples from healthy donors and cancer patients. Produced via immunoSEQ multiplex PCR; TCRdb's table is partial and in-frame only. The data hold about 100,000 clones, with roughly 88% observed a single time. The sample consisted of blood. The origin of the receptors is a man aged 25 to 40 in good health. CDR3s leave out the opening cysteine and the closing phenylalanine or tryptophan.

>TRBV5-1|TRBJ2-7
ASSATGANEQY
>TRBV7-9|TRBJ2-1
ASSLVVDNEQF
>TRBV4-3|TRBJ2-7
ASSQDLLAGRYEQY
>TRBV27|TRBJ1-1
ASSKSRDTEAF
>TRBV7-2|TRBJ2-4
ASSSRTSGSITKNIQY
>TRBV6-4|TRBJ2-2
ASSDSAVAGYTGELF
>TRBV27|TRBJ1-6
ASSREGARYNSPLH
>TRBV10-1|TRBJ1-4
ASSEGYNEKLF
>TRBV6-1|TRBJ1-1
ASSEYSENTEAF
>TRBV7-9|TRBJ1-1
ASSSAGTNTEAF
>TRBV6-4|TRBJ2-3
ASSDRGRSTDTQY
>TRBV9|TRBJ2-1
ASSVSGRIVGEQF
>TRBV24-1|TRBJ1-2
ATSVGNGVGYT
>TRBV28|TRBJ1-2
ASSLPLGNYGYT
>TRBV18|TRBJ1-2
ASSPPRQQGRDGYT
>TRBV27|TRBJ1-5
ASRLTADQPQH
>TRBV9|TRBJ2-7
ASSEGSTSGRSQQY
>TRBV28|TRBJ2-2
ASSSPSGRATGELF
>TRBV3-1/TRBV3-2|TRBJ2-1
ASSQVTSGSTNEQF
>TRBV3-1/TRBV3-2|TRBJ2-5
ASSPTAAIGGETQY
>TRBV6-6|TRBJ1-1
ASTTDVHRTEAF
>TRBV9|TRBJ2-5
ASSASRGTQY
>TRBV11-1|TRBJ2-7
ASSLTSGAYEQY
>TRBV5-1|TRBJ2-3
ASSLVGSSDTQY
>TRBV3-1/TRBV3-2|TRBJ2-1
ASRTGGGRAANEQF
>TRBV2|TRBJ2-1
ASRKGLAGGKSYNEQF
>TRBV15|TRBJ1-2
ATSRDRGGTFYGYT
>TRBV2|TRBJ2-1
AMSGQSSYNEQF
>TRBV11-3|TRBJ2-1
ASSLGGLYNEQF
>TRBV10-3|TRBJ2-5
AISEWGRGETQY
>TRBV29-1|TRBJ2-7
SVEDHPGGYEQY
>TRBV11-3|TRBJ2-7
ASSSPWSDPDYEQY
>TRBV7-2|TRBJ1-4
ASSLALAGGDGKLF
>TRBV27|TRBJ1-5
ASSRMAGQPQH
>TRBV19|TRBJ2-5
ASSSGLRQETQY
>TRBV4-1|TRBJ1-4
ASSQSLGQGFEKLF
>TRBV9|TRBJ2-1
ASSGLAGSYNEQF
>TRBV9|TRBJ2-1
ASSAAGYRTSGSQFNEQF
>TRBV6-1|TRBJ1-1
ASSAGGGQGLSNTEAF
>TRBV2|TRBJ2-3
ASIPRGSTDTQY
>TRBV14|TRBJ2-1
ASSQERGISYNEQF
>TRBV10-2|TRBJ2-5
ASSESLVAGLETQY
>TRBV6-4|TRBJ1-2
ASSDGGSGYT
>TRBV7-9|TRBJ1-2
ASSLASAGHGYT
>TRBV5-1|TRBJ1-4
ASSPSGATNEKLF
>TRBV5-1|TRBJ2-7
ASSPTRYSNEQY
>TRBV7-6|TRBJ2-7
ASSPGQPHEQY
>TRBV9|TRBJ1-1
ASSRGSGDTEAF
>TRBV6-1|TRBJ1-1
ASSEPGTGNTEAF
>TRBV6-4|TRBJ2-7
ASSEWRGRFDYEQY
>TRBV20-1|TRBJ2-7
SATDRYEQY